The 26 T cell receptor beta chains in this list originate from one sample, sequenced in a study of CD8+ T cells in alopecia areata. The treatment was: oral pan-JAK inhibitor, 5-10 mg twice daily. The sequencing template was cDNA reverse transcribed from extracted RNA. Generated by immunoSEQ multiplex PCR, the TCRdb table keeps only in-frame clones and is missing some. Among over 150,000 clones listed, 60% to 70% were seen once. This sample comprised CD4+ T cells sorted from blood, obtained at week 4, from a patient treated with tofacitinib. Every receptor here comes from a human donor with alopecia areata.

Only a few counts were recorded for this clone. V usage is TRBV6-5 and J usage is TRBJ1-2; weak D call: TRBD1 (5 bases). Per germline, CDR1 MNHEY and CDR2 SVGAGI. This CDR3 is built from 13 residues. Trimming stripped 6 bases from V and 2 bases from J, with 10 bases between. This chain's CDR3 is CASRSTVNYGYTF. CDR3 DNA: TGTGCCAGCAGGTCGACAGTAAACTATGGCTACACCTTC.

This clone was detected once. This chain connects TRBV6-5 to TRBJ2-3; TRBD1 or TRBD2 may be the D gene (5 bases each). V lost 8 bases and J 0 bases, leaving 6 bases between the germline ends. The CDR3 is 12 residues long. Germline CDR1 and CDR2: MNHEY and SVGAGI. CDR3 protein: CASRDSTDTQYF. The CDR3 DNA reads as TGTGCCAGCCGGGACAGCACAGATACGCAGTATTTT.

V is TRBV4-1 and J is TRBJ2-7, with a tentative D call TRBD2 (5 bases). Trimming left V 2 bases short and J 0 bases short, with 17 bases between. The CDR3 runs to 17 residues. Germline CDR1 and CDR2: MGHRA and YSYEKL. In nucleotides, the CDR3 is TGCGCCAGCAGCCAATTGAGCTGGGGAGTGGCCTCCTACGAGCAGTACTTC. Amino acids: CASSQLSWGVASYEQYF.

CDR3 nucleotide sequence: TGCAGCCTAGGGGGGGTTCACTACAATGAGCAGTTCTTC. Translating it yields CSLGGVHYNEQFF. This chain joins TRBV29-1 and TRBJ2-1, with a tentative D call TRBD2 (7 bases). The CDR3 runs 13 residues. Trimming pared 8 bases from V and 3 bases from J, leaving 14 bases between. Germline CDR1 is SQVTM and CDR2 is ANQGSEA.

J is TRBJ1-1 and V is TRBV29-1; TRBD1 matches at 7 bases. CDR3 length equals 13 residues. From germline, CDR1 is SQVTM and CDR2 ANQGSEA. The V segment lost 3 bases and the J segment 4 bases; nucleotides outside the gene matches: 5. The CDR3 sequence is CSVDTTGATEAFF. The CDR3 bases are TGCAGCGTTGATACTACAGGGGCCACTGAAGCTTTCTTT.

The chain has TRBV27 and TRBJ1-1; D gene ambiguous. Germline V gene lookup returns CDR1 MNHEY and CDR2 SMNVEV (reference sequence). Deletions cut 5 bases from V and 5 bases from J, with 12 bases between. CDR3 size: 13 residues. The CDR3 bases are TGTGCCAGCAGTCCAGTAAGAGGAACTGAAGCTTTCTTT. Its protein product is CASSPVRGTEAFF.

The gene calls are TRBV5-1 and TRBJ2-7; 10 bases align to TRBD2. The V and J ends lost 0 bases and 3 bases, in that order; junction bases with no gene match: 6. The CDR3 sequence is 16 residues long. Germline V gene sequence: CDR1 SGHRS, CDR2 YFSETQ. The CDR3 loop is CASSLGSSGSRYEQYF. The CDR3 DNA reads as TGCGCCAGCAGCTTGGGATCTAGCGGGAGCCGCTACGAGCAGTACTTC.

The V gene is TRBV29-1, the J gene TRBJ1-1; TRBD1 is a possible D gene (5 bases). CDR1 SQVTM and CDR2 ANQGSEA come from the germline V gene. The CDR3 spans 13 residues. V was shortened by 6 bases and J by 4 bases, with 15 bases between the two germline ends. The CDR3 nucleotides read TGCAGCGTCGTTAGATGGGGGTCCACTGAAGCTTTCTTT. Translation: CSVVRWGSTEAFF.

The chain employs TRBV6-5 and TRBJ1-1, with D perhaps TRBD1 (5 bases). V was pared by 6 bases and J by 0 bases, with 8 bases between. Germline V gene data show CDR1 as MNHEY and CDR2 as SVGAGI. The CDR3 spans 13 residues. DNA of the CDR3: TGTGCCAGCAGGCGACAGTTGAACACTGAAGCTTTCTTT. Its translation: CASRRQLNTEAFF.

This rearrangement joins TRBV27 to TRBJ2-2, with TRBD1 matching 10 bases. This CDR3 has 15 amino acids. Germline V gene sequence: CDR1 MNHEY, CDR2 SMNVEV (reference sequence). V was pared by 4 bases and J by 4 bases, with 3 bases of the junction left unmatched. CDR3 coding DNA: TGTGCCAGCAGTTACGGGACAGGGGTCACCGGGGAGCTGTTTTTT. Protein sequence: CASSYGTGVTGELFF.

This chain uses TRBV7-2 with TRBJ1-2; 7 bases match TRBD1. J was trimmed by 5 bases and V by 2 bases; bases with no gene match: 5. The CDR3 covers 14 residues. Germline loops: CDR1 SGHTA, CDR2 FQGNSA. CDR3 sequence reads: CASSLRQGVYGYTF. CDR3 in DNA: TGTGCCAGCAGCTTAAGGCAGGGGGTATATGGCTACACCTTC.

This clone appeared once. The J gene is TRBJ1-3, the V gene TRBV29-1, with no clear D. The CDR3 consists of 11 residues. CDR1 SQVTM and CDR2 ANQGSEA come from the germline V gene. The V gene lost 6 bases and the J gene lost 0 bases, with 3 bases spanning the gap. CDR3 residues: CSVNSGNTIYF. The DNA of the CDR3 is TGCAGCGTCAACTCTGGAAACACCATATATTTT.

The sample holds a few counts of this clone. The CDR3 sequence is CSVTGTTYNEQFF. DNA of the CDR3: TGCAGCGTCACCGGGACAACCTACAATGAGCAGTTCTTC. This chain joins TRBV29-1 and TRBJ2-1; D is perhaps TRBD1 (6 bases). This CDR3 spans 13 amino acids. Per germline, CDR1 SQVTM and CDR2 ANQGSEA. Trimming cost V 6 bases and J 2 bases, with 11 bases left between them.

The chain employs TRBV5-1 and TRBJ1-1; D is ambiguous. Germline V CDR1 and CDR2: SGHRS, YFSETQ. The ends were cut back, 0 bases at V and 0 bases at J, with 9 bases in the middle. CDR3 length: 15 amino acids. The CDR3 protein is CASSLEWALNTEAFF. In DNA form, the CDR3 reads TGCGCCAGCAGCTTGGAGTGGGCACTGAACACTGAAGCTTTCTTT.

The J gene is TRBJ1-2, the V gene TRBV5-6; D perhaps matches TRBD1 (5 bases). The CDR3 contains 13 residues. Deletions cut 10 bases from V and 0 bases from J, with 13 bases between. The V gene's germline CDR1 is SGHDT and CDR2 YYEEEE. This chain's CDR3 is CAPIGGANYGYTF. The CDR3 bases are TGTGCCCCCATCGGGGGTGCTAACTATGGCTACACCTTC. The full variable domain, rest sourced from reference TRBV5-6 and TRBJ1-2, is DAGVTQSPTHLIKTRGQQVTLRCSPKSGHDTVSWYQQALGQGPQFIFQYYEEEERQRGNFPDRFSGHQFPNYSSELNVNALLLGDSALYLCAPIGGANYGYTFGSGTRLTVV.

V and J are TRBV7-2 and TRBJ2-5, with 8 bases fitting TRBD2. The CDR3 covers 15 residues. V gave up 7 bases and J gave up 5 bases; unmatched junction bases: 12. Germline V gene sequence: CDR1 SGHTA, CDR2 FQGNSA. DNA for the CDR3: TGTGCCAGCACCGACCAGTGGAGCGGGAGTGAGACCCAGTACTTC. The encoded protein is CASTDQWSGSETQYF.

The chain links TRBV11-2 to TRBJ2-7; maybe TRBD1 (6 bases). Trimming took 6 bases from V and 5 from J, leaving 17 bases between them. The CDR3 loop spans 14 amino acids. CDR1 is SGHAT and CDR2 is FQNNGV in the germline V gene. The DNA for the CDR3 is TGTGCCAGCAGTCACTCGACAGGCACCAACGAGCAGTACTTC. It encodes CASSHSTGTNEQYF.

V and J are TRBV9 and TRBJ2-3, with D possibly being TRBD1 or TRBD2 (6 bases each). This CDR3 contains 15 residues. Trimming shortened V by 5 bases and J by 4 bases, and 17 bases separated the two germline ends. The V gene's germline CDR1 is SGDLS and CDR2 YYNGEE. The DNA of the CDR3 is TGTGCCAGCAGGGGAACAGGGACGGGGGCAGATACGCAGTATTTT. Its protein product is CASRGTGTGADTQYF.

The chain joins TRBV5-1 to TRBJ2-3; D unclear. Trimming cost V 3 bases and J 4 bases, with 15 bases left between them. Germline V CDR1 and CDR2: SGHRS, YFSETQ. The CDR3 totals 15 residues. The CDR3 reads CASSSKGDVADTQYF. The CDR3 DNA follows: TGCGCCAGCAGCTCGAAGGGCGACGTGGCAGATACGCAGTATTTT.

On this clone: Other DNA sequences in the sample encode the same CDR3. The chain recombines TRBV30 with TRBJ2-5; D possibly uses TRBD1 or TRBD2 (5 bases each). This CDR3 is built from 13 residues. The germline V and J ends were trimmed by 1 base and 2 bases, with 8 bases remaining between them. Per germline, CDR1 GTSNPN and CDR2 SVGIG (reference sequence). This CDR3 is CAWSGGRQETQYF. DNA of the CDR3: TGTGCCTGGAGTGGGGGACGACAAGAGACCCAGTACTTC.

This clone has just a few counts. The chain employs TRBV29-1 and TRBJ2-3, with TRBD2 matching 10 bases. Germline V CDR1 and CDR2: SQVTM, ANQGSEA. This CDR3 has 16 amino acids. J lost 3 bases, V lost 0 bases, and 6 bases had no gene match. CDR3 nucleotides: TGCAGCGTTGAAGATCGGGCTAGCGGGAGTACAGATACGCAGTATTTT. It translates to CSVEDRASGSTDTQYF.

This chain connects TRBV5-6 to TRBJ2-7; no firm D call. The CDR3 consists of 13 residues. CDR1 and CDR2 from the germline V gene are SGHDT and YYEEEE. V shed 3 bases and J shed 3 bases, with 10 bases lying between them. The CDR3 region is CASSSPPHYEQYF. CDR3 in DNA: TGTGCCAGCAGCTCACCCCCCCACTACGAGCAGTACTTC.

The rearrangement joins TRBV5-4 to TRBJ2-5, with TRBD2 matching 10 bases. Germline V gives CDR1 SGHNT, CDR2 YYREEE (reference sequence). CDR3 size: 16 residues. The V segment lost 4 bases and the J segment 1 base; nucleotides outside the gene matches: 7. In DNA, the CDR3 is TGTGCCAGCAGCGTTAGCAGCGGGAGGGCCCAAGAGACCCAGTACTTC. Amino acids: CASSVSSGRAQETQYF. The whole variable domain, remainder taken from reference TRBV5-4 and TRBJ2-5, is ETGVTQSPTHLIKTRGQQVTLRCSSQSGHNTVSWYQQALGQGPQFIFQYYREEENGRGNFPPRFSGLQFPNYSSELNVNALELDDSALYLCASSVSSGRAQETQYFGPGTRLLVL.

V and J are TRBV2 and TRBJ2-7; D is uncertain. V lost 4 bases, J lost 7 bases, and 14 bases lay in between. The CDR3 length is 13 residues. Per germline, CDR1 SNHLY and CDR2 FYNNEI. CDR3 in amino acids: CASSALSFPEQYF. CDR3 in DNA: TGTGCCAGCAGTGCGTTGTCCTTCCCAGAGCAGTACTTC.

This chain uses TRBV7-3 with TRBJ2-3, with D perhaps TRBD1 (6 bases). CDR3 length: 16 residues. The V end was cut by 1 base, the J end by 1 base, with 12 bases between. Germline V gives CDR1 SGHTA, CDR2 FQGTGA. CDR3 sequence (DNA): TGTGCCAGCAGCTTAATACAGGGATCAGGCACAGATACGCAGTATTTT. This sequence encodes CASSLIQGSGTDTQYF.

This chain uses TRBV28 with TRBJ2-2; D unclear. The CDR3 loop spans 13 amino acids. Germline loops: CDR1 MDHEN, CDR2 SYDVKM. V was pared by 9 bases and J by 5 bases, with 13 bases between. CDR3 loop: CASINRVTGELFF. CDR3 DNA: TGTGCCAGTATCAATAGGGTAACCGGGGAGCTGTTTTTT.